The TCR beta chain under discussion was sequenced for a study of PD-L1 blockade in urothelial cancer (dated by TCRdb to the late 2010s). For the study in its entirety: Every patient began therapy at some point between 2013 and 2015 and was given atezolizumab 1,200 mg intravenously every 3 weeks. An ECOG performance status of 0 or 1 was recorded for the patients, and 0 to 3 prior chemotherapy regimens had been received by the patients. In the same patients who had TCR sequencing, pretreatment tumors also underwent whole exome sequencing and RNA sequencing. Progression-free survival longer than 6 months counted as durable clinical benefit, and TCR features were additionally tested against both progression-free and overall survival. Nine patients reached durable clinical benefit, while 20 patients did not. Blood samples were analyzed 3 weeks after the start of treatment (second dose) and 6 weeks after the start of treatment. An exploratory multi-omic analysis was conducted of the somatic, immune and clinical correlates of response to PD-L1 blockade with atezolizumab in urothelial cancer. Pretreatment tumor samples and matched peripheral blood, collected serially before and after atezolizumab treatment, underwent TCR sequencing. Blood samples gave a median of about 130,000 T cells and tens of thousands of unique TCRs, with a median clonality of approximately 0.08. About 85% of the roughly 30 patients were males with bladder-origin urothelial cancer, and 18 of 29 reported a prior smoking history. Pretreatment blood TCR-seq was available for nearly 30 patients, at least one posttreatment blood collection was obtained for 25 or so patients, and tumor TCR-seq was available for 25 or so patients.

Study-level results and caveats: Small sample size (n ≈ 29) and many exploratory analyses mean the results are intended to be hypothesis-generating. Patients with durable benefit showed greater expansion of tumor-associated TCR clones in peripheral blood 3 weeks after starting treatment (n ≈ 22, p = 0.022). Improved progression-free and overall survival was associated with having pretreatment peripheral blood TCR clonality below the median.

Synthetic TCR analog templates were spiked into each PCR to estimate absolute template abundance from read counts. Using the immunoSEQ assay, TCRbeta CDR3 regions were amplified from genomic DNA with bias-controlled V and J gene primers. Sequencing of rearranged TCRbeta segments was done at approximately 20X coverage. Per the original workflow: Sequencing errors were corrected by clustering and CDR3s were annotated against IMGT to assign V, D and J genes. Downstream analyses used only productive TCRbeta rearrangements and left out out-of-frame or stop-codon sequences. Clonality was computed as one minus Shannon entropy normalized by the log of the number of unique productive sequences. Fisher's exact test with Benjamini-Hochberg correction, at a threshold of adjusted p below 0.01, was used to find clones that differed between time points or between blood and tumor. Entries here come from immuneACCESS through TCRdb and include only in-frame sequences with V and J called. Some clones fail to appear in such tables; in the studies checked, an unresolved V gene covers under half of the shortfall, and the cause of the remainder is unknown. The V and J calls and clone size come from that table; D and trimming were worked out from the DNA. Recorded for this sample are tens of thousands of clones; 70% to 85% of them occurred a single time. The ten top clones hold 2.5% to 3% of the sample.

In regard to this clone: Its antigen is still unknown. Per-base quality was not reported, and no clone a single base away is much larger than it.

The CDR3 numbers 15 residues from cysteine through phenylalanine. The kept DNA is CDR3 alone, 45 bases in frame from the first base. Germline trimming: 6 bases from V, 7 bases from J; junction bases outside gene matches: 11. CDR1 MNHEY and CDR2 SMNVEV were looked up in the germline V gene (reference sequence). The cohort comprised fewer than 35 patients with locally advanced or metastatic urothelial carcinoma treated at Memorial Sloan Kettering on a trial protocol. Peripheral blood mononuclear cells were collected from each patient pretreatment and during treatment, giving between 1 and 8 total time points per patient. The Qiagen DNeasy Blood extraction kit was used to purify genomic DNA from total PBMCs and tumor samples. PBMCs were collected pretreatment and during treatment and were isolated and stored as previously described.

The receptor chain draws on TRBV27 and TRBJ2-1; TRBD2 fits 8 bases in the junction. The sequence derives from a man in his 70s with urothelial cancer. Sequencing was performed on PBMCs, taken around atezolizumab (anti-PD-L1) treatment. For the CDR3, the sequence is CASRSGTSLLNEQFF. The DNA is as follows: TGTGCCAGCAGATCCGGGACTAGTTTGTTAAATGAGCAGTTCTTC.